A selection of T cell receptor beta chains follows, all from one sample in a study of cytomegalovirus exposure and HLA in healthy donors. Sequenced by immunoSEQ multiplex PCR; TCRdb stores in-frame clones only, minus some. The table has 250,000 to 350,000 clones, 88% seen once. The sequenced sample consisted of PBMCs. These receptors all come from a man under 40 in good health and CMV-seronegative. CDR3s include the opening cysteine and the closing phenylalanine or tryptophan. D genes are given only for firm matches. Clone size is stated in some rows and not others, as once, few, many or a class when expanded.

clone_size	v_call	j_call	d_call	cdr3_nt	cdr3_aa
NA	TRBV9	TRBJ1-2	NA	TGTGCCAGCAGCGTAGGAATATTGAGTACCCACTATGGCTACACCTTC	CASSVGILSTHYGYTF
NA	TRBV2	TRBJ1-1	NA	TGTGCCAGCAGTTTTTCGGGGACTGAAGCTTTCTTT	CASSFSGTEAFF
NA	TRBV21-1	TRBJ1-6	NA	TGTGCCAGCAACATTGGACAGGGGATCTGGTTAGGTCCCCTCCACTTT	CASNIGQGIWLGPLHF
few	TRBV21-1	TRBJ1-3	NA	TGTGCCAGCAGCAAAAGGCGCTGCTTAGGGGGCGTTGGAAACACCATATATTTT	CASSKRRCLGGVGNTIYF
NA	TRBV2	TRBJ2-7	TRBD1	TGTGCCAGCTTAGGACAGGGTAACTACGAGCAGTACTTC	CASLGQGNYEQYF
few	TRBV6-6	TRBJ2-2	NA	NA	CASSSSAGELFF
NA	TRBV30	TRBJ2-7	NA	TGTGCCTGGAGCGATGGGCCAAAGTACGAGCAGTACTTC	CAWSDGPKYEQYF
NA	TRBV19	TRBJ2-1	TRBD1	TGTGCCAGTAGTATAGGGACAGGGGCTGACAATGAGCAGTTCTTC	CASSIGTGADNEQFF
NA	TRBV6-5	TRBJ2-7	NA	TGTGCCAGCAGTTACGGCCCTGGGCATACCTACGAGCAGTACTTC	CASSYGPGHTYEQYF
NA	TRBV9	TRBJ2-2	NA	TGTGCCAGCAGCGGGGGATCCGGGGCCCCTCGGGGGACCGGGGAGCTGTTTTTT	CASSGGSGAPRGTGELFF
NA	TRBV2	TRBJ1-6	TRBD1	TGTGCCAGCAGCACCGGACAGGGGAATTCACCCCTCCACTTT	CASSTGQGNSPLHF
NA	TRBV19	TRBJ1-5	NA	TGTGCCAGTAGTAAGACAAGGCTCAATCAGCCCCAGCATTTT	CASSKTRLNQPQHF
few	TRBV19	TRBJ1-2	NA	TGTGCCAGTAGTATAGGAGGGTTAGGCTACACCTTC	CASSIGGLGYTF